These T cell receptor beta chains were read from a single sample in a study of OX40 agonist ivuxolimab in advanced cancers. Sequenced by immunoSEQ multiplex PCR; TCRdb stores in-frame clones only, minus some. There are about 55,000 clones in the sample; about 89% occur only once, and roughly an eighth lies in the top ten. Sequencing was performed on CD4+ or CD8+ T cells sorted from blood, taken in a trial of the OX40 agonist ivuxolimab. The receptors originated from an adult with an advanced solid tumor such as melanoma, head and neck, liver or kidney cancer. Both conserved end residues are part of each CDR3. Some rows have no size entry. The others give once, few or many, or a class for an expanded clone.

v_gene	abundance	j_gene	CDR3aa
TRBV30	-	TRBJ1-2	CAWSPFLTYGYTF
TRBV4-1	-	TRBJ1-3	CASSPEQVGNTIYF
TRBV11-2	-	TRBJ2-7	CASSTTYEQYF
TRBV30	-	TRBJ2-5	CAWSEVERGETQYF
TRBV28	-	TRBJ2-1	CASTSASSQDEQFF
TRBV11-3	-	TRBJ1-1	CASSLAGMVDTEAFF
TRBV5-1	-	TRBJ2-1	CASSLAWGEGNEQFF
TRBV6-6	-	TRBJ1-5	CASSYPKGAEQPQHF
TRBV29-1	-	TRBJ1-2	CSVTGEGGYTF
TRBV28	-	TRBJ1-5	CASSYDSLNQPQHF
TRBV29-1	few	TRBJ1-1	CSVEAGNTEAFF
TRBV10-3	-	TRBJ2-5	CAISESTTRQGLARETQYF
TRBV6-5	-	TRBJ1-1	CASSYYRGGVNTEAFF
TRBV7-8	-	TRBJ1-3	CASSQGKSSGNTIYF
TRBV2	-	TRBJ1-1	CASLGGEAFF
TRBV19	-	TRBJ2-7	CASSMFAGSSYEQYF
TRBV28	-	TRBJ1-1	CASSFEQNTEAFF
TRBV5-4	-	-	CASSYQGRSYEQYF
TRBV15	-	TRBJ2-1	CATSTLIAGEGNEQFF
TRBV7-9	-	TRBJ2-1	CASSGAGRRLAGYEQFF
TRBV9	-	TRBJ2-5	CASSGGLAGVVETQYF
TRBV29-1	-	TRBJ2-1	CSVVAESYNEQFF
TRBV7-9	-	TRBJ2-1	CASSPIRGVTSSYNEQFF
TRBV9	once	TRBJ2-3	CASSVGGGRWADTQYF
TRBV7-6	-	TRBJ1-2	CASSPGPRQGLYTF
TRBV5-6	-	TRBJ1-2	CASSLVLTYYGYTF
TRBV13	-	TRBJ2-1	CASSLPAGGTYNEQFF
TRBV5-6	-	TRBJ2-1	CASSWRGDGYNEQFF
TRBV7-9	-	TRBJ2-1	CASSPPTSGAGNEQFF
TRBV19	-	TRBJ1-2	CASSTRTDPVRYGYTF
TRBV14	-	TRBJ2-1	CASSQGHSAGEQFF
TRBV2	-	TRBJ2-2	CASSGGLADSLRPGELFF
TRBV4-3	once	TRBJ2-3	CASSQDLDQATDTQYF
TRBV6-1	-	TRBJ2-7	CASSEAYVRGSSYEQYF
TRBV11-2	once	TRBJ2-5	CASSLEPARKQYF
TRBV5-6	-	TRBJ2-3	CASTPPGTSTDTQYF
TRBV21-1	-	-	CASSKRRLSYEQYF
TRBV7-6	once	TRBJ1-2	CASSLDRTYGYTF
TRBV4-3	-	TRBJ2-4	CASSQGVFAKNIQYF
TRBV5-6	-	TRBJ2-3	CASSLDRGHTDTQYF
TRBV7-9	-	TRBJ2-3	CASSDTDLLKDTQYF